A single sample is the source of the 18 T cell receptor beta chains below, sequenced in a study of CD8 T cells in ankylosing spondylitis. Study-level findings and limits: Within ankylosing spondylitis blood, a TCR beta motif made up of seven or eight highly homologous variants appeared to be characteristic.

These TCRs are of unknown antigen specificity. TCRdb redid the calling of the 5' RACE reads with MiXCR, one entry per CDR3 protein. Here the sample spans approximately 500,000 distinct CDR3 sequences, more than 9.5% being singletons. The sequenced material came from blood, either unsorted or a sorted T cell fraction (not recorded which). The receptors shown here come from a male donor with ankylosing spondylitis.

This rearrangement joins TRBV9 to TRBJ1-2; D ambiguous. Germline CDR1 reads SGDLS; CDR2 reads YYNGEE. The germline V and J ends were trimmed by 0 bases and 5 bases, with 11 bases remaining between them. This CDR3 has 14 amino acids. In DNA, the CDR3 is TGTGCCAGCAGCGTAGAGCGGAGCCCATATGGCTACACCTTC. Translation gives CASSVERSPYGYTF.

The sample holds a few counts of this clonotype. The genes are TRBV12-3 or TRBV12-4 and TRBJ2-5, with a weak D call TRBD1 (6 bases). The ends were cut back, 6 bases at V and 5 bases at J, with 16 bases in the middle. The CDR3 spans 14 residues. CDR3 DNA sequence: TGTGCCAGCAGCGCACGAGGGGGAGCCGAGACCCAGTACTTC. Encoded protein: CASSARGGAETQYF.

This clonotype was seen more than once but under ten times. In DNA, the CDR3 is TGTGCCAGCAGCTTGGGTGTTAACACTCCCTACGAGCAGTACTTC. Amino acids: CASSLGVNTPYEQYF. The rearrangement joins TRBV5-5 to TRBJ2-7; no clear D gene. The CDR3 has 15 amino acids. Trimming shortened V by 0 bases and J by 2 bases, and 12 bases separated the two germline ends. Germline V gene data show CDR1 as SGHKS and CDR2 as YYEKEE (reference sequence).

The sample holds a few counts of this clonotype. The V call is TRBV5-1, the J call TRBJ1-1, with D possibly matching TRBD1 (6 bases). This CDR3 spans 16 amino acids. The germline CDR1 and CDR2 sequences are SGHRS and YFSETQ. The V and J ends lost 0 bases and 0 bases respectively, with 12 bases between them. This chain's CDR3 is CASSLGGGPMNTEAFF. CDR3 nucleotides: TGCGCCAGCAGCTTGGGCGGGGGCCCCATGAACACTGAAGCTTTCTTT.

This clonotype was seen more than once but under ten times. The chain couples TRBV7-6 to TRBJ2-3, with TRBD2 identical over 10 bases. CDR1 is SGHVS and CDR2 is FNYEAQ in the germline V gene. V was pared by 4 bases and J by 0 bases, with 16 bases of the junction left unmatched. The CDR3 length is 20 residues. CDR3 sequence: CASSSTRPGLATTSTDTQYF. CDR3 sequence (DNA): TGTGCCAGCAGCTCGACCAGACCGGGACTAGCGACCACTAGCACAGATACGCAGTATTTT. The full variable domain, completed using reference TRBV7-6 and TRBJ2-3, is GAGVSQSPRYKVTKRGQDVALRCDPISGHVSLYWYRQALGQGPEFLTYFNYEAQQDKSGLPNDRFSAERPEGSISTLTIQRTEQRDSAMYRCASSSTRPGLATTSTDTQYFGPGTRLTVL.

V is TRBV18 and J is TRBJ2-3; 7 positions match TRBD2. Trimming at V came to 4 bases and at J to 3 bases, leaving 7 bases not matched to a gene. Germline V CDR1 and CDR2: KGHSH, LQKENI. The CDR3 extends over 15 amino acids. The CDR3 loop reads CASSRAGPPTDTQYF. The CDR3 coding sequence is TGTGCCAGCTCACGAGCGGGACCTCCTACAGATACGCAGTATTTT.

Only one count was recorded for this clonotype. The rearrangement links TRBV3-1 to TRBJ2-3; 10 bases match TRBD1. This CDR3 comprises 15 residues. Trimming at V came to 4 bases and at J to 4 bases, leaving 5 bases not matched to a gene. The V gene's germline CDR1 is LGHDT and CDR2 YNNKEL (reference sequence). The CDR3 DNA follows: TGTGCCAGCAGCCTTAGACAGGGGGCAGCAGATACGCAGTATTTT. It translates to CASSLRQGAADTQYF.

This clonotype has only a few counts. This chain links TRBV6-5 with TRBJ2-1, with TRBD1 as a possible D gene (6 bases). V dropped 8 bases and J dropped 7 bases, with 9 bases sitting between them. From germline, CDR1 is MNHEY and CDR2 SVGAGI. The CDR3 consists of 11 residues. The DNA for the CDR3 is TGTGCCAGCCACAGGGAGAATGAGCAGTTCTTC. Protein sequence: CASHRENEQFF.

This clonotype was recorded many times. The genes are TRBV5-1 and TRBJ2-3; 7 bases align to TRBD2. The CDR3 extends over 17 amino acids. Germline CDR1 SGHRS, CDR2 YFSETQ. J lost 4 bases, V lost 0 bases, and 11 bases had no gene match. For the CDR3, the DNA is TGCGCCAGCAGCTTGGAAGTTCCTAGCGGCGGGGCAGATACGCAGTATTTT. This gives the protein CASSLEVPSGGADTQYF. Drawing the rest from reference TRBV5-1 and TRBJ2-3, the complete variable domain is KAGVTQTPRYLIKTRGQQVTLSCSPISGHRSVSWYQQTPGQGLQFLFEYFSETQRNKGNFPGRFSGRQFSNSRSEMNVSTLELGDSALYLCASSLEVPSGGADTQYFGPGTRLTVL.

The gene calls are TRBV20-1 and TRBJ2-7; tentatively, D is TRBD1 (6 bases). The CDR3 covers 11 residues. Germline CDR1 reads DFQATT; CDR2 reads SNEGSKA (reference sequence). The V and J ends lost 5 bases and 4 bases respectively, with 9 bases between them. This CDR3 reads CSAGRGYEQYV. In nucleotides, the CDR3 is TGCAGTGCTGGCAGGGGATACGAGCAGTACGTC.

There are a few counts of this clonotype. The chain's CDR3 is CASSLILAGLYEQYF. The CDR3 bases are TGTGCCAGCAGCTTAATCCTAGCGGGATTGTACGAGCAGTACTTC. The gene calls are TRBV7-9 and TRBJ2-7, with 9 bases matching TRBD2. With 2 bases clipped from V and 4 bases from J, the junction kept 6 bases outside the gene matches. The CDR3 spans 15 residues. Germline CDR1 reads SEHNR; CDR2 reads FQNEAQ (reference sequence).

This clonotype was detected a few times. The chain's CDR3 is CASTPGLITDTQYF. CDR3 in DNA: TGTGCCAGCACCCCGGGACTTATCACAGATACGCAGTATTTT. The chain combines TRBV12-3 or TRBV12-4 with TRBJ2-3, with a tentative D call TRBD2 (6 bases). Trimming pared 7 bases from V and 2 bases from J, leaving 13 bases between. This CDR3 is 14 amino acids long.

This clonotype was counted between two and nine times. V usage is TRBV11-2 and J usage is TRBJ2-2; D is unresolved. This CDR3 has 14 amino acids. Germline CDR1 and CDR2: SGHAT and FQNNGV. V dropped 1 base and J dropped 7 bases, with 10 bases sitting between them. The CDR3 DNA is TGTGCCAGCAGCTTAGCCACTCGCGTCGGGGAGCTGTTTTTT. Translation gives CASSLATRVGELFF.

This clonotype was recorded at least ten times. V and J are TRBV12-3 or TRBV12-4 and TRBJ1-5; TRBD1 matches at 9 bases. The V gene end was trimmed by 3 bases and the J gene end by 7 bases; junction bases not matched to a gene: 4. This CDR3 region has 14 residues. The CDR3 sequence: CASSFGQGSQPQHF. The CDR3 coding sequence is TGTGCCAGCAGTTTTGGACAGGGGAGCCAGCCCCAGCATTTT.

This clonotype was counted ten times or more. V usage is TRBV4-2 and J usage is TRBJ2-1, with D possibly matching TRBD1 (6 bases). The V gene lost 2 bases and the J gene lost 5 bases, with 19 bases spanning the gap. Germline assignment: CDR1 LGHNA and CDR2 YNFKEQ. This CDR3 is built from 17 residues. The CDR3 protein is CASSQTDGEWGHNEQFF. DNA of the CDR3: TGTGCCAGCAGCCAAACTGATGGGGAGTGGGGGCACAATGAGCAGTTCTTC.

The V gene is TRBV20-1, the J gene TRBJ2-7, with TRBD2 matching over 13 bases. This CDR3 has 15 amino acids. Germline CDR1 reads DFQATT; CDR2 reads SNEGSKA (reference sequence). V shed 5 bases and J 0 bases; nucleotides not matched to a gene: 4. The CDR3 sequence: CSAERTSGSSYEQYF. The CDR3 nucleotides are TGCAGTGCTGAAAGGACTAGCGGGAGCTCCTACGAGCAGTACTTC.

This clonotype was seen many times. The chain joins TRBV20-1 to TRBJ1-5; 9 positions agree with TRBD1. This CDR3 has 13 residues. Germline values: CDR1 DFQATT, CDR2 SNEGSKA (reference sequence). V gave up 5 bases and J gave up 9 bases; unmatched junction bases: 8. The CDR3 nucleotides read TGCAGTGCTGAGCCGGGACAGGGTCTGCCCCAGCATTTT. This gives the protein CSAEPGQGLPQHF.

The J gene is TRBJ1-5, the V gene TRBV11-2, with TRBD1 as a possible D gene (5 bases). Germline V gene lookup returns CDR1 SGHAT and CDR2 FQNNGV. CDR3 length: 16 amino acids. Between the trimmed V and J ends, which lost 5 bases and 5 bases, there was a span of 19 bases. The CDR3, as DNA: TGTGCCAGCAGCGGGAGAGGAGGGGATGATGATCAGCCCCAGCATTTT. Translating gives CASSGRGGDDDQPQHF.